The 23 T cell receptor beta chains in this list originate from one sample, sequenced in a study of blood T cell repertoires in COVID-19. Assay: immunoSEQ multiplex PCR; the TCRdb copy retains only in-frame clones and omits some. The data show fewer than 250,000 clones, with around nine tenths seen just once and about 3% held by the top ten. What was sequenced was peripheral blood. The receptors derive from a man in his sixties with acute or convalescent COVID-19.

This clone occurred once. The chain joins TRBV7-2 to TRBJ1-5, with D tentatively TRBD1 (6 bases). V lost 5 bases, J lost 2 bases, and 10 bases lay in between. The CDR3 totals 14 residues. CDR1 and CDR2 (germline): SGHTA, FQGNSA. This CDR3 reads CASSGRGGNQPQHF. The CDR3 bases are TGTGCCAGCAGCGGGAGGGGGGGCAATCAGCCCCAGCATTTT.

This chain joins TRBV28 and TRBJ2-3, with a tentative D call TRBD1 (5 bases). V gave up 2 bases and J gave up 2 bases, with 14 bases separating them. In germline, CDR1 is MDHEN, CDR2 SYDVKM. The length of the CDR3 is 16 residues. CDR3 in amino acids: CASSLSVPRATDTQYF. The CDR3 DNA reads as TGTGCCAGCAGTTTAAGCGTTCCCAGGGCCACAGATACGCAGTATTTT. Using reference TRBV28 and TRBJ2-3 for the parts outside the CDR3, the full variable domain is DVKVTQSSRYLVKRTGEKVFLECVQDMDHENMFWYRQDPGLGLRLIYFSYDVKMKEKGDIPEGYSVSREKKERFSLILESASTNQTSMYLCASSLSVPRATDTQYFGPGTRLTVL.

J is TRBJ2-7 and V is TRBV9; 14 positions agree with TRBD2. With V trimmed by 0 bases and J by 9 bases, 8 bases remained unmatched. This CDR3 has 16 amino acids. Germline V gene lookup returns CDR1 SGDLS and CDR2 YYNGEE. In nucleotides, the CDR3 is TGTGCCAGCAGCGTAGCGGGACTAGCGGGGGAAAGTGTGCAGTACTTC. It translates to CASSVAGLAGESVQYF.

For the CDR3, the DNA is TGTGCCAGCAGTCTTGACCCAGGGGATGGCTACACCTTC. This translates into CASSLDPGDGYTF. V gene TRBV12-3 or TRBV12-4 combines with J gene TRBJ1-2, with a possible D match to TRBD1 (6 bases). V was trimmed by 5 bases and J by 6 bases, leaving 13 bases between them. The CDR3 consists of 13 residues.

This clone was seen only a few times. The chain carries TRBV6-5 and TRBJ1-5, with a tentative D call TRBD1 (6 bases). Trimming left V 9 bases short and J 0 bases short, with 12 bases between. Looked up from germline, CDR1 is MNHEY and CDR2 is SVGAGI. This CDR3 has 14 amino acids. Here the CDR3 reads CASTGLSSNQPQHF. CDR3 coding DNA: TGTGCCAGTACAGGGTTATCTAGCAATCAGCCCCAGCATTTT.

The chain links TRBV9 to TRBJ2-4; TRBD2 matches 12 bases. The junction had 13 bases not matched to a gene; V was cut back by 2 bases and J by 7 bases. Germline V CDR1 and CDR2: SGDLS, YYNGEE. CDR3 length equals 18 residues. As DNA, the CDR3 is TGTGCCAGCAGCGTGGGTCCCCTAGCGGGGGGGCATGGGAACATTCAGTACTTC. Its protein product is CASSVGPLAGGHGNIQYF.

V is TRBV12-5 and J is TRBJ2-3, with D uncertain. CDR1 and CDR2 from the germline V gene are LGHNT and FRNRAP. V was pared by 1 base and J by 1 base, with 9 bases between. This CDR3 spans 15 amino acids. As DNA, the CDR3 is TGTGCTAGTGGTTTGGGCAGGAAGGGCACAGATACGCAGTATTTT. This gives the protein CASGLGRKGTDTQYF.

The chain carries TRBV12-2 and TRBJ1-2. TRBV12-2 is described as a pseudogene. The CDR3 runs to 17 residues. The CDR3 loop reads CASRPARGLTFNYGYTF. CDR3 coding DNA: TGTGCAAGTCGCCCGGCCCGGGGGTTAACCTTTAACTATGGCTACACCTTC.

CDR3 region: CASSRQEGNNSPLHF. CDR3 DNA sequence: TGTGCCAGCAGTAGGCAAGAGGGCAATAATTCACCCCTCCACTTT. This chain connects TRBV6-5 to TRBJ1-6; D is ambiguous. The CDR3 has 15 residues. V dropped 5 bases and J dropped 5 bases, with 13 bases sitting between them. Germline values: CDR1 MNHEY, CDR2 SVGAGI.

The chain combines TRBV10-3 with TRBJ1-1; D may be TRBD1 (5 bases). The CDR3 covers 14 residues. Germline CDR1 ENHRY, CDR2 SYGVKD. V dropped 6 bases and J dropped 5 bases, with 16 bases sitting between them. As DNA, the CDR3 is TGTGCCATCAGCGAACAGGCGTTCCGGACTGAAGCTTTCTTT. Its translation is CAISEQAFRTEAFF.

The chain uses TRBV5-5 and TRBJ2-4; weak D call: TRBD1 (5 bases). CDR3 length equals 16 residues. CDR1 and CDR2 (germline): SGHKS, YYEKEE (reference sequence). The germline V and J ends were trimmed by 1 base and 0 bases, with 11 bases remaining between them. The CDR3 bases are TGTGCCAGCAGCTTGAGGGGAACCCTAGCCAAAAACATTCAGTACTTC. Amino acids: CASSLRGTLAKNIQYF.

V usage is TRBV6-5 and J usage is TRBJ2-7; 12 positions agree with TRBD2. This CDR3 is 15 amino acids long. CDR1 is MNHEY and CDR2 is SVGAGI in the germline V gene. V trimming: 5 bases; J trimming: 1 base; junction bases outside the gene matches: 3. The CDR3 region has the DNA TGTGCCAGCAGTCAGACTAGCGGGAGTTCCTACGAGCAGTACTTC. This codes for CASSQTSGSSYEQYF.

This clone was counted a single time. The rearrangement joins TRBV7-3 to TRBJ2-2; D is possibly TRBD1 (5 bases). V was clipped by 5 bases and J by 3 bases, with 13 bases between them. CDR1 is SGHTA and CDR2 is FQGTGA in the germline V gene. The CDR3 runs to 15 residues. CDR3 sequence reads: CASSPRVGYTGELFF. The CDR3 DNA sequence: TGTGCCAGCAGCCCCAGGGTAGGGTACACCGGGGAGCTGTTTTTT.

The rearrangement joins TRBV19 to TRBJ1-2; D remains unclear. Germline CDR1 and CDR2: LNHDA and SQIVND (reference sequence). CDR3 size: 17 residues. The germline V and J ends were trimmed by 6 bases and 6 bases, with 26 bases remaining between them. The CDR3 sequence: CASSPRTPGNYPDGYTF. In DNA form, the CDR3 reads TGTGCCAGTAGCCCTCGTACTCCGGGAAACTACCCTGATGGCTACACCTTC. The full variable domain, completed using reference TRBV19 and TRBJ1-2, is DGGITQSPKYLFRKEGQNVTLSCEQNLNHDAMYWYRQDPGQGLRLIYYSQIVNDFQKGDIAEGYSVSREKKESFPLTVTSAQKNPTAFYLCASSPRTPGNYPDGYTFGSGTRLTVV.

V usage is TRBV11-3 and J usage is TRBJ2-2; the match to TRBD2 covers 8 bases. Trimming removed 3 bases from V and 0 bases from J; junction bases left unmatched: 15. The CDR3 loop spans 20 amino acids. In germline, CDR1 is SGHNT, CDR2 YENEEA. The CDR3 DNA reads as TGTGCCAGCAGCTTCGGGAGTCGAGCGGGGGCCAGAACGAACACCGGGGAGCTGTTTTTT. It codes for CASSFGSRAGARTNTGELFF.

This chain uses TRBV6-6 with TRBJ1-4; perhaps TRBD1 as D (5 bases). The V and J ends lost 2 bases and 8 bases respectively, with 12 bases between them. The germline gives CDR1 MNHNY, CDR2 SVGAGI (reference sequence). This CDR3 has 14 residues. The CDR3 DNA reads TGTGCCAGCAGTTACCCGCTCGGGGGGGAAAAACTGTTTTTT. Amino acids: CASSYPLGGEKLFF.

The chain links TRBV19 to TRBJ2-4; the D gene is possibly TRBD2 (6 bases). In germline, CDR1 is LNHDA, CDR2 SQIVND (reference sequence). The CDR3 is 17 residues long. V lost 0 bases to trimming and J lost 1 base, with 13 bases between them. CDR3 DNA sequence: TGTGCCAGTAGTATAGATCATCGGGGGAGGGCCAAAAACATTCAGTACTTC. Its translation is CASSIDHRGRAKNIQYF.

This clone counts as medium-sized. The CDR3 loop is CASSATGHIGNTIYF. The CDR3 DNA reads TGTGCCAGCAGCGCGACAGGGCACATTGGAAACACCATATATTTT. This chain connects TRBV7-8 to TRBJ1-3, with 7 bases identical to TRBD1. V shed 5 bases, J shed 3 bases, and the junction held 7 bases outside the gene matches. CDR3 length: 15 residues. CDR1 and CDR2 from the germline V gene are SGHVS and FQNEAQ.

The chain recombines TRBV7-2 with TRBJ2-3, with TRBD2 matching over 8 bases. The CDR3 covers 14 residues. The ends lost 6 bases at V and 2 bases at J; junction bases unmatched: 4. The germline V gene encodes CDR1 SGHTA and CDR2 FQGNSA. The CDR3 nucleotides are TGTGCCAGCAGTCCCGGGGGGGTCACAGATACGCAGTATTTT. Its translation is CASSPGGVTDTQYF.

The chain has TRBV28 and TRBJ2-7, with a possible D match to TRBD2 (6 bases). Trimming cost V 8 bases and J 1 base, with 18 bases left between them. The CDR3 length is 15 residues. The germline gives CDR1 MDHEN, CDR2 SYDVKM. Here the CDR3 DNA reads TGTGCCAGCCAACTGACCGGGACTGGGTCCTACGAGCAGTACTTC. Translated, it gives CASQLTGTGSYEQYF.

The CDR3 DNA sequence: TGTGCCAGCAGTTTTTTCGAGTACAATGAGCAGTTCTTC. It yields the protein CASSFFEYNEQFF. The chain recombines TRBV12-3 or TRBV12-4 with TRBJ2-1, with D unclear. V was pared by 3 bases and J by 4 bases, with 7 bases between. The CDR3 consists of 13 residues.

The CDR3 DNA sequence: TGCGCCAGCAGCTTGTCCGGGGCAGGGGACGAGCAGTACTTC. Residues: CASSLSGAGDEQYF. The chain links TRBV5-1 to TRBJ2-7; D possibly corresponds to TRBD1 (6 bases). The CDR3 loop spans 14 amino acids. Germline values: CDR1 SGHRS, CDR2 YFSETQ. The ends were cut back, 1 base at V and 5 bases at J, with 13 bases in the middle.

The J gene is TRBJ2-1, the V gene TRBV9, with 10 bases matching TRBD2. The CDR3 is 17 amino acids. Germline V gene lookup returns CDR1 SGDLS and CDR2 YYNGEE. V was clipped by 0 bases and J by 5 bases; unmatched bases: 8. CDR3 residues: CASSVGLAGVGDNEQFF. The CDR3 nucleotides read TGTGCCAGCAGCGTAGGGCTAGCGGGGGTTGGGGACAATGAGCAGTTCTTC. Full variable domain (remainder filled in from reference TRBV9 and TRBJ2-1): DSGVTQTPKHLITATGQRVTLRCSPRSGDLSVYWYQQSLDQGLQFLIQYYNGEERAKGNILERFSAQQFPDLHSELNLSSLELGDSALYFCASSVGLAGVGDNEQFFGPGTRLTVL.